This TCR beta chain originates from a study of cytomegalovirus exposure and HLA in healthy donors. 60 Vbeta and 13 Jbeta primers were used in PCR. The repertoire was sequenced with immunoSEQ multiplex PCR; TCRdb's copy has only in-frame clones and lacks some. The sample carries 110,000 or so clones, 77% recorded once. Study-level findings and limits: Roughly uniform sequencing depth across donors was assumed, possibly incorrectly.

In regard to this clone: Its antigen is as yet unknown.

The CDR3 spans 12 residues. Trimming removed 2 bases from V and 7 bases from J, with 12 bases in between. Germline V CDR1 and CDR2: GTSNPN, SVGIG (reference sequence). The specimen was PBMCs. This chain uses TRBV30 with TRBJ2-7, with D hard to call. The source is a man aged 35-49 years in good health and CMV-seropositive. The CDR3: CAWSRPTAEQYF. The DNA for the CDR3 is TGTGCCTGGAGTCGCCCCACAGCTGAGCAGTACTTC.